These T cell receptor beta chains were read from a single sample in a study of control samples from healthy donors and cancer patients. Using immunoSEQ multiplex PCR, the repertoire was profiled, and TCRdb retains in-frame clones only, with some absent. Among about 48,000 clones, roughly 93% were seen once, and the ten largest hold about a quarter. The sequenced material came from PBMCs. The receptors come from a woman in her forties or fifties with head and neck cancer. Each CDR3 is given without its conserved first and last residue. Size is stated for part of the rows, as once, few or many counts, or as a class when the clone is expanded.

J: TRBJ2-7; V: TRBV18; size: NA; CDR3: ASSQGGVEQY
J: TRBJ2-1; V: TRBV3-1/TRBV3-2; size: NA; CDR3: ASSIYNEQF
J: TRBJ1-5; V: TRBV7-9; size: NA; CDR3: ASSLTADNQPQH
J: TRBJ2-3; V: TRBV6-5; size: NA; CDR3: ASSRPGKDTQY
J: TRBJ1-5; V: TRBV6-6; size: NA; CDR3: ASSYTDRDQPQH
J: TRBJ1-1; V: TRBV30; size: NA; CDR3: AWSVTALNTEAF
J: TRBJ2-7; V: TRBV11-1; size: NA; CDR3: ASSNPGLAGGYEQY
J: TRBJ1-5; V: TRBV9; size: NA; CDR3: ASSYTGAQPQH
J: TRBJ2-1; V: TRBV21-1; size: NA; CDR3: ASSKRGTHNEQF
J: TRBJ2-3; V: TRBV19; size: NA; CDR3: ASSWAGSSTDTQY
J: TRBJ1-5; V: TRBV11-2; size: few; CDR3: GGQGRGGPHQPQH
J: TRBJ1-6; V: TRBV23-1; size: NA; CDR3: AGNSPLH
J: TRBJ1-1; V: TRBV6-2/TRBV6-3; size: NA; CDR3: ASNYRGQGNTEAF
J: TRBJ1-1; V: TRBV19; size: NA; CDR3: ASSIALGGVNTEAF
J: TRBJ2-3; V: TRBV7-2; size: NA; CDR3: ASSYTRDTDTQY
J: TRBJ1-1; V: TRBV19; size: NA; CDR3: ATTAGWYTEAF
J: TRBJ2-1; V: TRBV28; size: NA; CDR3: ASSSRTSGNYNEQF
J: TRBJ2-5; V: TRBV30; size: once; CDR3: AWSVRDFEETQY
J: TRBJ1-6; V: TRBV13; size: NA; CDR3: ASSLDSSPLH
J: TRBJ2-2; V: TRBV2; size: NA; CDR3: ASTLYRGPNTGELF
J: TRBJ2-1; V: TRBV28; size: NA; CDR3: ASSLQLAGYNEQF
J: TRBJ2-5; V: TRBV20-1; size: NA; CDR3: SARHWETQY
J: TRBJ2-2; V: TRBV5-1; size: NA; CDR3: ASSLGQGTGELF
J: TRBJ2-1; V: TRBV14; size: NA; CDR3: ASSTRGGLSYNEQF
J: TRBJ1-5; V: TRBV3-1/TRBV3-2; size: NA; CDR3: ASSQPLCQPQH
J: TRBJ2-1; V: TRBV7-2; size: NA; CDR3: ASSFRSEGNEQF
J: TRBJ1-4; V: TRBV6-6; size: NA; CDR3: ASSSGQGDTNEKLF
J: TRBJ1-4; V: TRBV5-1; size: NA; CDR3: ASSLSPGASNEKLF
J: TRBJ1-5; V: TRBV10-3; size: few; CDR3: AIGDIDQPQH
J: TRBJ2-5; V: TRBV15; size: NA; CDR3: ATRPGISGTGSLETQY
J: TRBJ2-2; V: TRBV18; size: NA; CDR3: ASSPPSLAGANTGELF
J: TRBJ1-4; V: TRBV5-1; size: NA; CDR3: ASSAGATNEKLF
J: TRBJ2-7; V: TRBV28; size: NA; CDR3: ASSPPSGQGLYEQY
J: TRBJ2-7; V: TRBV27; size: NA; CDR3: ASSLSGPRLSYEQY
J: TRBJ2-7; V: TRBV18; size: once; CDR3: ASSPPRTRGAEQY
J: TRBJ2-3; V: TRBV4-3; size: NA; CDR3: ASSQRRARADTQY
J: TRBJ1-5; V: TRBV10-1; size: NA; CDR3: ASRGTTGENQPQH
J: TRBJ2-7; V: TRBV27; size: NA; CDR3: ASSLSPQSYEQY
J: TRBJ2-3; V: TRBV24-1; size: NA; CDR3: ATSDLKRGVSTDTQY
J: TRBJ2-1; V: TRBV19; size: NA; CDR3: ASSIRTSSSSYNEQF
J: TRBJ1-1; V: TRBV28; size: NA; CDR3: ASSLGRRSTEAF
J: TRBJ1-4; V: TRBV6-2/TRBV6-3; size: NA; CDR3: ASSRGQREDNEKLF
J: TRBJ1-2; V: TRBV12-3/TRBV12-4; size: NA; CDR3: ASSWGGNYGYT
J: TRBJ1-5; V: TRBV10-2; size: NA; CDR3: ASSVGTVLQPQH
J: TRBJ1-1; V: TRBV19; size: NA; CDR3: ATRTLDTEAF
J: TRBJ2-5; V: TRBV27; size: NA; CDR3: ASRTSGSETQY
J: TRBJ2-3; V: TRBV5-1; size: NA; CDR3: ASSFDRGADTQY
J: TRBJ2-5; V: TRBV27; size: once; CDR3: ASSLGSRGRGETQY
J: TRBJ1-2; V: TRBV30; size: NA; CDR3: AWSRGDWGGYT
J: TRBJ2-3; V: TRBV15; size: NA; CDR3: ATTKPGTDTQY
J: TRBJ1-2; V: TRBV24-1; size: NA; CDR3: ATSGPDRGNYGYT
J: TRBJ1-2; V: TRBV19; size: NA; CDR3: ASSGGTGGRGYT
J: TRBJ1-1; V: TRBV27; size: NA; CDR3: ASSLLTANTEAF
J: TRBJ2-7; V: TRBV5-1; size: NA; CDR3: ASAEREAGGAYEQY
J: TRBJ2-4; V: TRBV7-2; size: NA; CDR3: ASSLQGAGAKNIQY
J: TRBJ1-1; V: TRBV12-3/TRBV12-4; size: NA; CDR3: ASSLGRGDEAF